This entry features one T cell receptor (beta chain) sequence. What it recognizes is unknown. The sample is drawn from a study of T-cell memory formation after mild COVID-19. Overall study: The two donors had largely donor-specific TCR clusters.

CDR3 length: 13 amino acids. CDR1 and CDR2 from the germline V gene are SGHNT and YENEEA. V was cut by 5 bases and J by 1 base, with 3 bases left in between. Constant-segment primers and 5'RACE yielded cDNA libraries for TCR alpha and TCR beta, each carrying sample barcodes and UMIs. TCRdb reprocessed the 5' RACE reads with MiXCR, giving one entry per CDR3 protein. In the table there are about 270,000 distinct CDR3 sequences, around 15% of which are singletons. Overall study findings and caveats: Cross-reactive memory seemingly joined, as some responding clones were found in pre-infection memory.

Sequencing was carried out using PBMCs or a T cell subset sorted from them (not recorded which). The V call is TRBV11-3, the J call TRBJ2-6, with D unresolved. The TCR was taken from a man younger than 30 who had mild COVID-19 (a few samples of this study predate the infection). Cell type and time point are not known. CDR3 in amino acids: CASSESGANVLTF. The CDR3 nucleotides are TGTGCCAGCAGCGAATCTGGGGCCAACGTCCTGACTTTC.